This T cell receptor (beta chain) was retrieved from a study of blood T cell repertoires in COVID-19. Data came from immunoSEQ multiplex PCR; TCRdb stores just in-frame clones and leaves some out. The sample holds about 300,000 clones, about 82% seen once. The origin of this receptor is a woman aged 45-59 years with acute or convalescent COVID-19. Material for sequencing was peripheral blood.

For the CDR3, the DNA is TGTGCCAGCAGCTTGACAGGGGCACTGGAGACCCAGTACTTC. Its translation: CASSLTGALETQYF. This chain joins TRBV5-8 and TRBJ2-5; TRBD1 agrees at 7 bases. The CDR3 covers 14 residues. In germline, CDR1 is SGHTS, CDR2 YDEGEE. V dropped 1 base and J dropped 5; count of bases not matched to a gene: 5.